This T cell receptor (beta chain) appears in the sequencing data of a study of T cells in Graves' hyperthyroidism and ophthalmopathy. This clonotype was observed at least ten times. RNA transcripts were the template for amplifying TCR beta CDR3 regions. In the first-round RT-PCR of the TCR CDR3, the HTBI primer set was used. TCRdb re-called the multiplex PCR reads with MiXCR, one entry per CDR3 protein. The table has 350,000 to 400,000 distinct CDR3 sequences, over 15% seen once. There are 14 residues in the CDR3. Deletions cut 3 bases from V and 3 bases from J, with 12 bases between. From germline, CDR1 is SGHTA and CDR2 FQGTGA.

The TCR comes from a woman aged 18 to 35 with Graves' hyperthyroidism. This chain uses TRBV7-3 with TRBJ2-7; tentatively, D is TRBD1 (5 bases). Sequenced material: blood. The CDR3 loop reads CASSFRRDGYEQYF. The DNA of the CDR3 is TGTGCCAGCAGCTTTCGCAGGGATGGCTACGAGCAGTACTTC.